This TCR beta chain was sequenced in a study of T cell responses to AZD1222 COVID-19 vaccine. The study's findings and limits: Spike as a whole was targeted by vaccine-associated CD4 TCRs, dominant at 160-218 and 743-854. Donors were chiefly white British, with a greater number of females, and clonal diversity was perhaps underestimated.

The length of the CDR3 is 17 residues. The germline V gene encodes CDR1 SGHNT and CDR2 YYREEE (reference sequence). Trimming cost V 4 bases and J 0 bases, with 18 bases left between them. As concerns this clone: The target antigen is unknown.

Libraries were prepared by immunoSEQ multiplex PCR; TCRdb keeps only in-frame clonotypes and omits some of them. The data hold around 140,000 clones, with roughly 85% observed a single time. The origin of this receptor is an adult who received the MenACWY meningococcal vaccine as a control. The chain joins TRBV5-4 to TRBJ2-3; either TRBD1 or TRBD2 may fit D (5 bases each). This specimen consisted of peripheral blood, obtained 28 days after the second dose of the MenACWY control vaccine. The DNA for the CDR3 is TGTGCCAGCAGCCGATTGTACCGGGACCCCAGCACAGATACGCAGTATTTT. Protein: CASSRLYRDPSTDTQYF.